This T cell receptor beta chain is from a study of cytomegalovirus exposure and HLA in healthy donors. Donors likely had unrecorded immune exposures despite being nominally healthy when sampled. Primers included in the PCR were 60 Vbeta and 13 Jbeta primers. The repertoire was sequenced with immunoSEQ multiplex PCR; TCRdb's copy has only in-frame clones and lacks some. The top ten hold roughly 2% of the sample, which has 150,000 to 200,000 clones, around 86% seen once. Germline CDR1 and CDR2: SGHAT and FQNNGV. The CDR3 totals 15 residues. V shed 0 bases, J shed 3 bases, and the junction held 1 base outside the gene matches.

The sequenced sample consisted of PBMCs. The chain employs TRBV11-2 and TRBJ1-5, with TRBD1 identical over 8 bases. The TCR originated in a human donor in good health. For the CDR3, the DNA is TGTGCCAGCAGCTTAGAGGGACAGGCCAATCAGCCCCAGCATTTT. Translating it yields CASSLEGQANQPQHF.